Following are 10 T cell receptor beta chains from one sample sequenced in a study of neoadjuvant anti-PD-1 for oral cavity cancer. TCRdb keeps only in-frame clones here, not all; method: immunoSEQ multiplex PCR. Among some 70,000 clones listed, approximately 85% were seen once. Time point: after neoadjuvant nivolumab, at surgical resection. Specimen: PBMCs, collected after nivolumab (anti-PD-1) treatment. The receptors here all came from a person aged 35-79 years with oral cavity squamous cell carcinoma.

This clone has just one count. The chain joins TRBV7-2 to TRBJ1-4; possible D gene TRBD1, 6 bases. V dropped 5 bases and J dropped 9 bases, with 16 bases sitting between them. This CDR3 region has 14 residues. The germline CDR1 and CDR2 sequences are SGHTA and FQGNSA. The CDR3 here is CASSPIPGTKKLFF. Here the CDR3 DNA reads TGTGCCAGCAGCCCGATCCCCGGGACAAAAAAACTGTTTTTT.

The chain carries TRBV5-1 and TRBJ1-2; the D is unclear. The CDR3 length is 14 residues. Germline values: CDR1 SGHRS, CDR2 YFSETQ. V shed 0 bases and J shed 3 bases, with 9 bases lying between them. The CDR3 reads CASSLANGDYGYTF. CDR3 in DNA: TGCGCCAGCAGCTTGGCCAACGGGGACTATGGCTACACCTTC. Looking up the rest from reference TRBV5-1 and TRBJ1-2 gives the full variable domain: KAGVTQTPRYLIKTRGQQVTLSCSPISGHRSVSWYQQTPGQGLQFLFEYFSETQRNKGNFPGRFSGRQFSNSRSEMNVSTLELGDSALYLCASSLANGDYGYTFGSGTRLTVV.

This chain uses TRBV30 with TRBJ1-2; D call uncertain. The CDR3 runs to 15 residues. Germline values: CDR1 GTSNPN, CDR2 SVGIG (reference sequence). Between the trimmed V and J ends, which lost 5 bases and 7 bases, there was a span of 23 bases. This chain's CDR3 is CAWGSGPGAPGGYTF. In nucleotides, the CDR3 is TGTGCCTGGGGAAGCGGTCCAGGCGCGCCCGGTGGCTACACCTTC.

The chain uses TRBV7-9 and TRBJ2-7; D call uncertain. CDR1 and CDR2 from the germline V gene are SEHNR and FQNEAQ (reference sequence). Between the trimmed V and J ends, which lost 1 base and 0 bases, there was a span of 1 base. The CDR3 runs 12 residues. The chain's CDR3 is CASSLVSYEQYF. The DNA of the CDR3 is TGTGCCAGCAGCTTAGTCTCCTACGAGCAGTACTTC.

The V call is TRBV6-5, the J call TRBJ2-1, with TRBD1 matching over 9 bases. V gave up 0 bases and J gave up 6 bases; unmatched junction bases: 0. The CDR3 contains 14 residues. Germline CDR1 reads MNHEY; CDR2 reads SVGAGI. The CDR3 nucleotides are TGTGCCAGCAGTTACTCGACAGGGGGCAATGAGCAGTTCTTC. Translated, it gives CASSYSTGGNEQFF.

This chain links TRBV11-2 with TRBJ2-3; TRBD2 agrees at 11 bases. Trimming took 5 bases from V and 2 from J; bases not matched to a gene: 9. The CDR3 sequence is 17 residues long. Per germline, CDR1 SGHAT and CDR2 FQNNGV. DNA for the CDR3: TGTGCCAGCAGCAATAAAACGGGACTAGCGGTCACAGATACGCAGTATTTT. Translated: CASSNKTGLAVTDTQYF.

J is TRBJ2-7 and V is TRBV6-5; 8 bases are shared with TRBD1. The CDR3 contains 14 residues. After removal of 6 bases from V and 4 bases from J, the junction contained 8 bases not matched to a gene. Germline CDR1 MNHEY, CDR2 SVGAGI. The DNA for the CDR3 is TGTGCCAGCAGGCCTCGGGACAGGTCGTACGAGCAGTACTTC. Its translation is CASRPRDRSYEQYF.

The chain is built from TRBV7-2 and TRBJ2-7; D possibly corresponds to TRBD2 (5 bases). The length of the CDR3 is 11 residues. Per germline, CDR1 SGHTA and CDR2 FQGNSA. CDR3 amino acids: CASGLLLEQYF. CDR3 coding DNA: TGTGCTTCGGGATTGCTGCTTGAGCAGTACTTC.

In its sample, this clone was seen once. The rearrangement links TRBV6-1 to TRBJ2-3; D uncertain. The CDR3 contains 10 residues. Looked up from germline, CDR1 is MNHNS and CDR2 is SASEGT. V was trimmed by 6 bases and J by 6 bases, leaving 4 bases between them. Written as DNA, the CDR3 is TGTGCCAGCAGGATGGATACGCAGTATTTT. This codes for CASRMDTQYF.

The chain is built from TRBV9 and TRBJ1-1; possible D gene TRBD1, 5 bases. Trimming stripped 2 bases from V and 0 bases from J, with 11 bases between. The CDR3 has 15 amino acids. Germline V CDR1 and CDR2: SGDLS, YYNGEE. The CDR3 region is CASSVGRQLNTEAFF. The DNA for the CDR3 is TGTGCCAGCAGCGTGGGTCGACAGTTGAACACTGAAGCTTTCTTT. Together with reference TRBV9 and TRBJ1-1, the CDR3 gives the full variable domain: DSGVTQTPKHLITATGQRVTLRCSPRSGDLSVYWYQQSLDQGLQFLIQYYNGEERAKGNILERFSAQQFPDLHSELNLSSLELGDSALYFCASSVGRQLNTEAFFGQGTRLTVV.